Listed below are T cell receptor beta chains from one sample, sequenced in a study of cytotoxic CD8 clonotypes in ibrutinib-treated CLL. Profiling relied on immunoSEQ multiplex PCR, and the TCRdb table lists in-frame clones only, not all of them. The sample carries about 50,000 clones, 65% to 75% recorded once. Material: PBMCs, obtained after 12 months of ibrutinib treatment. These receptors originate from a human donor with chronic lymphocytic leukemia. Each CDR3 is given with its conserved first and last residue. D genes are given only for firm matches. Only some rows state a clone size, as once, few, many or a class for expanded clones.

CDR3 DNA,CDR3 protein,D gene,clone size,J gene,V gene
TGTGCCAGCAGTCGGACAGGGAATACGAACACCGGGGAGCTGTTTTTT,CASSRTGNTNTGELFF,TRBD1,once,TRBJ2-2,TRBV11-3
TGTGCCAGCAGCCCGGGACTAAGAGAAGCCCAAGAGACCCAGTACTTC,CASSPGLREAQETQYF,TRBD2,.,TRBJ2-5,TRBV4-2
TGTGCCAGCAGTCCCGGGCCGGCCGGAGAGACCCAGTACTTC,CASSPGPAGETQYF,.,few,TRBJ2-5,TRBV11-2
TGTGCCAGTAGTGCCCTAGCGGGAATCTACGAGCAGTACTTC,CASSALAGIYEQYF,TRBD2,.,TRBJ2-7,TRBV19
TGCGCCAGCAGCTTGGATGGGCAGCTTGATCAGCCCCAGCATTTT,CASSLDGQLDQPQHF,.,few,TRBJ1-5,TRBV5-1
TGCGCCAGCAGCCAGGGGGGCAATGAGCAGTTCTTC,CASSQGGNEQFF,.,.,TRBJ2-1,TRBV5-1
TGTGCCTGGAGTGTAATTGGGCGACAGGGCTACGAGCAGTACTTC,CAWSVIGRQGYEQYF,TRBD1,.,TRBJ2-7,TRBV30
TGTGCCAGCAGCGGACAGGGGAGACCAGATACGCAGTATTTT,CASSGQGRPDTQYF,TRBD1,.,TRBJ2-3,TRBV5-6
TGTGCCAGCTCACCAGGGACCGAGAATAATGAGCAGTTCTTC,CASSPGTENNEQFF,.,.,TRBJ2-1,TRBV18
TGTGCCAGCAGTTACTCTTGGAGATTAGGCTACGAGCAGTACTTC,CASSYSWRLGYEQYF,.,once,TRBJ2-7,TRBV6-5
TGTGCCAGCAGCCCCGACATATACGAGCAGTACTTC,CASSPDIYEQYF,.,few,TRBJ2-7,TRBV11-2
TGCGCCAGCAGCCAAGTCGGCGGATTGGGGGAGACCCAGTACTTC,CASSQVGGLGETQYF,.,few,TRBJ2-5,TRBV4-1
TGTGCCAGCAGTCCCCAGACAGGACAGGGACCACAAGAGACCCAGTACTTC,CASSPQTGQGPQETQYF,TRBD1,.,TRBJ2-5,TRBV28
TGTGCCAGCAGCCCGACGGGACTCCGCACAGATACGCAGTATTTT,CASSPTGLRTDTQYF,.,.,TRBJ2-3,TRBV7-7
TGTGCCTGGAGTAGGATAGGACAGGGCTACGAGCAGTACTTC,CAWSRIGQGYEQYF,TRBD1,.,TRBJ2-7,TRBV30
TGTGCCAGCACGTTGTTCCGCACAGATACGCAGTATTTT,CASTLFRTDTQYF,.,.,TRBJ2-3,TRBV6-5
TGTGCCAGCAGCTTAGGGTCTAGCGGGAGTCGAGAGACCCAGTACTTC,CASSLGSSGSRETQYF,TRBD2,.,TRBJ2-5,TRBV11-2
TGTGCCAGCAGTGAGCGGAAGGGAATAGGCAATCAGCCCCAGCATTTT,CASSERKGIGNQPQHF,.,medium-sized,TRBJ1-5,TRBV6-1
TGTGCCAGCAGTTTTCGACTAGCGGGAGACCAAGGGGAGCAGTTCTTC,CASSFRLAGDQGEQFF,TRBD2,.,TRBJ2-1,TRBV2
TGTGCCAGCAGCTTGGCCGTTGAGACCCAGTACTTC,CASSLAVETQYF,.,.,TRBJ2-5,TRBV5-6
TGTGCCAGCAGTCCCCCGGGGGCAGGCGGTAGGCGAGAGACCCAGTACTTC,CASSPPGAGGRRETQYF,.,.,TRBJ2-5,TRBV28
TGTGCCAGCAGTTTATCGTTTTTGGGACAGGGTTATGGCGGCTACACCTTC,CASSLSFLGQGYGGYTF,TRBD1,.,TRBJ1-2,TRBV27
TGTGCCAGCAGCTTGGACACCAACTCTGGAAACACCATATATTTT,CASSLDTNSGNTIYF,.,once,TRBJ1-3,TRBV5-6
TGTGCCAGCAGCGGCCGGGACAGGGGGAACACTGAAGCTTTCTTT,CASSGRDRGNTEAFF,TRBD1,.,TRBJ1-1,TRBV5-4
TGTGCCAGCAGTAATGGGGGGAATCAGCCCCAGCATTTT,CASSNGGNQPQHF,.,few,TRBJ1-5,TRBV6-6
TGTGCCAGCAGTCAGACAGGGGGCGACGAGCAGTACTTC,CASSQTGGDEQYF,TRBD1,.,TRBJ2-7,TRBV6-6
TGTGCCATCGGCGGCAGCTTCTTCTCTGGGGCCAACGTCCTGACTTTC,CAIGGSFFSGANVLTF,.,.,TRBJ2-6,TRBV10-3
TGTGCCAGCAGCTTAGGACAGAACACTGAAGCTTTCTTT,CASSLGQNTEAFF,.,.,TRBJ1-1,TRBV7-2
TGTGCCACCACAGGGGCCTATGGCTACACCTTC,CATTGAYGYTF,TRBD1,.,TRBJ1-2,TRBV6-1
TGCGCCAGCAGCCAGGACAGACAAATAATGAACACTGAAGCTTTCTTT,CASSQDRQIMNTEAFF,.,once,TRBJ1-1,TRBV4-3
TGTGCCAGCAGCCCGAGTCCTGGACAGGGCTACGAGCAGTACTTC,CASSPSPGQGYEQYF,TRBD1,.,TRBJ2-7,TRBV5-4
TGTGCCAGCAGTCCCGGACAGTTAGGGGCCACCGGGGAGCTGTTTTTT,CASSPGQLGATGELFF,.,.,TRBJ2-2,TRBV27
TGTGCCAGCAGCATACGGCTAGGGGAGACCCAGTACTTC,CASSIRLGETQYF,.,.,TRBJ2-5,TRBV7-3
TGCAGCGTATTGGGGAGCTCCGGGAGGGCCACAGATACGCAGTATTTT,CSVLGSSGRATDTQYF,TRBD2,.,TRBJ2-3,TRBV29-1
TGTGCCAGCAGCAGAGCGGGAGGGTCCTACAATGAGCAGTTCTTC,CASSRAGGSYNEQFF,TRBD2,.,TRBJ2-1,TRBV11-3
TGTGCCAGACCTAAATGGGGGGCGAAAGGTAACTATGGCTACACCTTC,CARPKWGAKGNYGYTF,.,.,TRBJ1-2,TRBV19
TGTGCCAGCAGCTTAGGACAGAACACCGGGGAGCTGTTTTTT,CASSLGQNTGELFF,.,.,TRBJ2-2,TRBV7-9
TGTGCCACCAGCAGAGTTGTACTAGCGGTCACAGATACGCAGTATTTT,CATSRVVLAVTDTQYF,TRBD2,.,TRBJ2-3,TRBV15
TGTGCCAGCAGGAAAAGCGGAACTAGCACAGATACGCAGTATTTT,CASRKSGTSTDTQYF,.,.,TRBJ2-3,TRBV25-1
TGTGCCAGTAGTTTATTCAGGGGTACGAGCTCTGGGGCCAACGTCCTGACTTTC,CASSLFRGTSSGANVLTF,.,.,TRBJ2-6,TRBV19
TGTGCCAGCAGTGAGGCGGTGGTTCGAGAGACCCAGTACTTC,CASSEAVVRETQYF,.,.,TRBJ2-5,TRBV2
TGTGCCAGCACCAGAGCGGGAGGGCCAGAAGAGACCCAGTACTTC,CASTRAGGPEETQYF,TRBD2,.,TRBJ2-5,TRBV6-1
TGTGCCAGCAGCTTAGCGTTTTCACCCCTCCACTTT,CASSLAFSPLHF,.,.,TRBJ1-6,TRBV7-3
TGTGCCAGCAGCTTCGAAATCTCCGGGGAGCTGTTTTTT,CASSFEISGELFF,.,.,TRBJ2-2,TRBV5-4
TGTGCCAGCAGGGGGACTAGCGGGGCCACCGCCAGGAGTTACGAGCAGTACTTC,CASRGTSGATARSYEQYF,TRBD2,.,TRBJ2-7,TRBV2
TGTGCCAGCAGTTTTTATGGGCGGGCCCACCTGGAGACCCAGTACTTC,CASSFYGRAHLETQYF,.,.,TRBJ2-5,TRBV27
TGCGCCAGCAGCTTGGGAGTAGCGGGAGTTACCGGGGAGCTGTTTTTT,CASSLGVAGVTGELFF,TRBD2,.,TRBJ2-2,TRBV5-1
TGTGCCAGCAGCCCCCAGACATCTACCGGGGAGCTGTTTTTT,CASSPQTSTGELFF,.,.,TRBJ2-2,TRBV9
TGTGCCTGGAGCCTGTGGTCGGGGCCAGGTTGGGAGCAGTACTTC,CAWSLWSGPGWEQYF,.,.,TRBJ2-7,TRBV30
TGTGCCAGCAGCGGGACTAGCGGACCGCTGGGGAATGAGCAGTTCTTC,CASSGTSGPLGNEQFF,.,.,TRBJ2-1,TRBV21-1
TGCGCCAGCAGACCCGGGACAGGGGGAATCGGTGAGCAGTTCTTC,CASRPGTGGIGEQFF,TRBD1,.,TRBJ2-1,TRBV5-1
TGCGCCAGCAGCCAAGCCCTAGCGGGAGTCACCTACAATGAGCAGTTCTTC,CASSQALAGVTYNEQFF,TRBD2,.,TRBJ2-1,TRBV4-1
TGTGCCAGCAGGCCAGGCAATCAGCCCCAGCATTTT,CASRPGNQPQHF,.,few,TRBJ1-5,TRBV6-1
TGTGCCAGCAGTTTATATCTCGGCAGAAGCTCCTACAATGAGCAGTTCTTC,CASSLYLGRSSYNEQFF,.,.,TRBJ2-1,TRBV27
TGTGCCAGCAGCGGGACTCCACAATCCCAGTCCTACAATGAGCAGTTCTTC,CASSGTPQSQSYNEQFF,.,.,TRBJ2-1,TRBV9